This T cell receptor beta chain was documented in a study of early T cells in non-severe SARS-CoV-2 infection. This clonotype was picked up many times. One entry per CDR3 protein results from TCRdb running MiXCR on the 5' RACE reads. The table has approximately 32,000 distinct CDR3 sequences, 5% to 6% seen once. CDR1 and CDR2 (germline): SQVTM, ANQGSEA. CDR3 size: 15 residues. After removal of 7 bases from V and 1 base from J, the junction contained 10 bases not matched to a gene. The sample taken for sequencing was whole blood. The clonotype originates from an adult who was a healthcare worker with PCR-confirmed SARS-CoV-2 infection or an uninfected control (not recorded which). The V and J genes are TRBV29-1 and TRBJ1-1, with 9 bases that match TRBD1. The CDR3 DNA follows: TGCAGCGCCAAAACCGGGACAGGGAGGAACACTGAAGCTTTCTTT. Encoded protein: CSAKTGTGRNTEAFF.